These T cell receptor beta chains were read from a single sample in a study of blood T cell repertoires in COVID-19. The table came from immunoSEQ multiplex PCR; TCRdb's copy has only in-frame clones and leaves some out. The sample holds 100,000 to 150,000 clones, roughly 69% seen once. Sequenced material: peripheral blood. The origin of the receptors is a woman aged 65 to 85 with acute or convalescent COVID-19. Each CDR3 is given with its conserved first and last residue. Part of the rows lack a size; the others show once, few, many or a class for expanded clones.

>-|TRBV7-8|TRBJ1-6
CASSLLTGGLGSPLHF
>-|TRBV7-2|TRBJ2-1
CASSLGASVYNEQFF
>-|TRBV5-1|TRBJ2-5
CASSGRLAGVSETQYF
>many|TRBV12-3/TRBV12-4|TRBJ2-2
CASSMGLAGELFF
>-|TRBV3-1/TRBV3-2|TRBJ1-3
CASSQGARNTIYF
>-|TRBV6-5|TRBJ2-1
CASSYSVSDEQFF
>-|TRBV5-6|TRBJ2-7
CASSFGTKYEQYF
>-|TRBV6-5|TRBJ2-5
CASRVAGSSQYF
>-|TRBV11-2|TRBJ2-7
CASRVDRVNEQYF
>few|TRBV19|TRBJ2-2
CASSALRRTNTGELFF
>-|TRBV28|TRBJ2-3
CASSLAELAGDTQYF
>-|TRBV10-3|TRBJ1-2
CAISVQGLGYTF
>-|TRBV4-1|TRBJ2-7
CASSRLSVGDEQYF
>-|TRBV19|TRBJ2-7
CASRDGAGYEQYF
>-|TRBV2|TRBJ2-2
CASLAGTSGGANTGELFF
>-|TRBV6-5|TRBJ2-7
CASSLITGPYEQYF
>-|TRBV7-8|TRBJ2-7
CASSLSAYEQYF
>-|TRBV9|TRBJ2-7
CASSPHGQSSYEQYF
>once|TRBV30|TRBJ1-2
CAWSLGQGRGYTF
>-|TRBV3-1/TRBV3-2|TRBJ2-3
CASSLTPGLAGATGDTQYF
>-|TRBV6-5|TRBJ2-4
CASRMGGVGKNIQYF
>-|TRBV19|TRBJ2-1
CASTLRGGPGYEQFF
>-|TRBV3-1/TRBV3-2|TRBJ2-1
CASSELAGDYNEQFF
>-|TRBV7-8|TRBJ1-1
CASSLAYRGGTEAFF
>-|TRBV7-8|TRBJ2-7
CASSLATRSYEQYF
>-|TRBV14|TRBJ1-6
CASSQETGGNSPLHF
>few|TRBV7-3|TRBJ2-6
CASSSPGGAGANVLTF
>-|TRBV12-3/TRBV12-4|TRBJ2-1
CASSRDNTKQFF
>-|TRBV28|TRBJ1-4
CASSLMRDEKLFF
>-|TRBV10-3|TRBJ1-2
CAISAPDRGVNYGYTF
>-|TRBV15|TRBJ2-7
CATSRDRGEQYF
>once|TRBV19|TRBJ2-1
CASSGLRASHNEQFF
>-|TRBV11-2|TRBJ2-3
CASSFFTGGSTDTQYF
>many|TRBV4-1|TRBJ2-7
CASSLLAGTYEQYF
>-|TRBV27|TRBJ1-5
CASRTGVSNQPQHF
>-|TRBV13|TRBJ1-3
CASSLAGAGNTIYF
>-|TRBV5-1|TRBJ2-1
CASRETGGNEQFF
>-|TRBV12-3/TRBV12-4|TRBJ1-4
CASSSDRLEKLFF